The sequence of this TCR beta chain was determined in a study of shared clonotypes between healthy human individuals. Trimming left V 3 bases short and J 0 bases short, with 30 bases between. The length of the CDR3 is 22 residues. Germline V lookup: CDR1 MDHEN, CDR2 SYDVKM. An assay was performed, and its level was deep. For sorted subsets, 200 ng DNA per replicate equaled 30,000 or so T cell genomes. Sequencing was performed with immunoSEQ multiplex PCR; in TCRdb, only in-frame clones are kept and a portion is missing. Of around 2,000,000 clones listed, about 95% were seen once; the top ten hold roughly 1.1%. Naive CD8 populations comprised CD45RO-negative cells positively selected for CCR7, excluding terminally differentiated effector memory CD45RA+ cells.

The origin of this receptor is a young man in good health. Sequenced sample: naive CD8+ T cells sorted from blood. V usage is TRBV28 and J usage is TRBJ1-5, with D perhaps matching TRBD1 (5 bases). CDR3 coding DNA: TGTGCCAGCAGTTTCCCCGAAATTCCCAGGGAAATCCCCTCTTATAGCAATCAGCCCCAGCATTTT. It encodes CASSFPEIPREIPSYSNQPQHF.